Below are 25 T cell receptor beta chains sequenced from a single sample in a study of cytomegalovirus exposure and HLA in healthy donors. The primer mix had 60 Vbeta and 13 Jbeta primers. Clones were read by immunoSEQ multiplex PCR, and TCRdb kept only the in-frame ones, dropping some. The data contain 85,000 to 130,000 clones, 70% to 85% of them singletons. Sequences were obtained from PBMCs. The receptors derive from a boy between 10 and 17 years old in good health and CMV-seronegative.

This clone has a handful of counts. Other DNA variants within this sample encode the same CDR3. V and J are TRBV5-6 and TRBJ2-3; D gene uncertain. This CDR3 contains 14 residues. Trimming cost V 4 bases and J 2 bases, with 11 bases left between them. Germline loops: CDR1 SGHDT, CDR2 YYEEEE. The CDR3 protein is CASSPTLPTDTQYF. DNA for the CDR3: TGTGCCAGCAGCCCAACCCTACCCACAGATACGCAGTATTTT.

The chain uses TRBV7-8 and TRBJ2-1, with D perhaps TRBD2 (5 bases). V lost 5 bases and J lost 3, with 11 bases in between. The CDR3 consists of 14 residues. In germline, CDR1 is SGHVS, CDR2 FQNEAQ. CDR3 protein: CASSPRTLYNEQFF. In nucleotides, the CDR3 is TGTGCCAGCAGCCCCAGGACTCTCTACAATGAGCAGTTCTTC.

This clone came up once. For the CDR3, the DNA is TGTGCCAGCAGCTTAACGGGGAGCTCCTACAATGAGCAGTTCTTC. It encodes CASSLTGSSYNEQFF. The rearrangement uses TRBV7-9 and TRBJ2-1; D is perhaps TRBD2 (5 bases). The V end was cut by 2 bases, the J end by 0 bases, with 8 bases between. The CDR3 loop spans 15 amino acids. CDR1 and CDR2 from the germline V gene are SEHNR and FQNEAQ (reference sequence).

This CDR3 reads CASRVVGTSSYNEQFF. In DNA form, the CDR3 reads TGTGCCAGCAGGGTTGTCGGGACTAGCTCCTACAATGAGCAGTTCTTC. This sequence joins TRBV2 and TRBJ2-1; 8 bases agree with TRBD2. Germline CDR1 SNHLY, CDR2 FYNNEI. V trimming: 6 bases; J trimming: 0 bases; junction bases outside the gene matches: 7. The CDR3 extends over 16 amino acids. Full variable domain (rest looked up from reference TRBV2 and TRBJ2-1): EPEVTQTPSHQVTQMGQEVILRCVPISNHLYFYWYRQILGQKVEFLVSFYNNEISEKSEIFDDQFSVERPDGSNFTLKIRSTKLEDSAMYFCASRVVGTSSYNEQFFGPGTRLTVL.

This rearrangement joins TRBV15 to TRBJ2-5, with D uncertain. The J call is in doubt because the DNA end fits TRBJ2-7 better. CDR1 is LNHNV and CDR2 is YYDKDF in the germline V gene (reference sequence). The CDR3 spans 12 residues. The DNA of the CDR3 is TGTGCCACCAGCAGACAGGACTACGAGCAGTACTTC. Amino acid sequence: CATSRQDYEQYF.

This clone has a handful of counts. The J gene is TRBJ2-1, the V gene TRBV13, with TRBD2 as a possible D gene (6 bases). Germline lookup yields CDR1 PRHDT and CDR2 FYEKMQ (reference sequence). Trimming took off 6 bases at V and 0 bases at J, with 12 bases between the two ends. The length of the CDR3 is 15 residues. The CDR3 region has the DNA TGTGCCAGCAGTTTTAGCGGAAGCTCCTACAATGAGCAGTTCTTC. It codes for CASSFSGSSYNEQFF.

V gene TRBV30 combines with J gene TRBJ2-7; possible D gene TRBD2, 6 bases. This CDR3 is built from 13 residues. Germline V gene lookup returns CDR1 GTSNPN and CDR2 SVGIG (reference sequence). V was pared by 4 bases and J by 4 bases, with 14 bases between. The CDR3 DNA follows: TGTGCCTGGACAGGAGGGAGAAAGTACGAGCAGTACTTC. This translates into CAWTGGRKYEQYF.

The gene calls are TRBV10-1 and TRBJ2-2, with D possibly TRBD1 on 5 matching bases. This CDR3 has 14 amino acids. The V and J ends lost 6 bases and 7 bases respectively, with 15 bases between them. CDR1 is WNHNN, CDR2 SYGVQD, per germline (reference sequence). In DNA form, the CDR3 reads TGCGCCAGCAGCACCAGGGAAGGGCTCGGGGAGCTGTTTTTT. Translation gives CASSTREGLGELFF.

This clone was picked up one time. The gene calls are TRBV5-4 and TRBJ1-2, with TRBD1 identical over 7 bases. V lost 4 bases and J lost 5; bases outside the gene matches: 8. CDR1 is SGHNT, CDR2 YYREEE, per germline (reference sequence). The CDR3 has 14 amino acids. CDR3 protein: CASSISKGAYGYTF. The CDR3 region has the DNA TGTGCCAGCAGCATCTCTAAGGGGGCTTATGGCTACACCTTC.

The V and J genes are TRBV5-1 and TRBJ2-5; 9 nucleotides agree with TRBD2. Per germline, CDR1 SGHRS and CDR2 YFSETQ. The CDR3 is 14 amino acids. V lost 1 base to trimming and J lost 5 bases; unmatched junction nucleotides: 3. This chain's CDR3 is CASSLLAGSETQYF. CDR3 coding DNA: TGCGCCAGCAGCTTGCTAGCGGGGAGTGAGACCCAGTACTTC.

This clone was observed a few times. V and J are TRBV2 and TRBJ1-2; D possibly corresponds to TRBD1 (6 bases). This CDR3 contains 12 residues. V was shortened by 10 bases and J by 4 bases, with 13 bases between the two germline ends. Germline CDR1 reads SNHLY; CDR2 reads FYNNEI. CDR3 DNA sequence: TGTGCCAAGTGGACAGCCTTCTATGGCTACACCTTC. Translated, it gives CAKWTAFYGYTF.

The V gene is TRBV21-1, the J gene TRBJ1-5; the table gives TRBD1 as D, unverified against the DNA. TRBV21-1 is given as a pseudogene. This CDR3 spans 16 amino acids. The CDR3 DNA reads TGTGCCAGCAGCGTTAGACAGGGCCAGGGCAATCAGCCCCAGCATTTT. It specifies CASSVRQGQGNQPQHF.

The chain couples TRBV11-2 to TRBJ2-7; 12 bases map to TRBD1. The V gene end was trimmed by 4 bases and the J gene end by 4 bases; junction bases not matched to a gene: 2. The CDR3 runs to 14 residues. Germline CDR1 and CDR2: SGHAT and FQNNGV. CDR3 coding DNA: TGTGCCAGCAGCTCGGGACAGGGGGCTTACGAGCAGTACTTC. Protein: CASSSGQGAYEQYF.

Here the CDR3 reads CSVEAGAGDEQYF. The CDR3 region has the DNA TGCAGCGTTGAAGCCGGGGCGGGAGACGAGCAGTACTTC. The V gene is TRBV29-1, the J gene TRBJ2-7; 7 bases are shared with TRBD2. V shed 1 base and J 5 bases; nucleotides not matched to a gene: 5. The CDR3 is made up of 13 amino acids. Germline V CDR1 and CDR2: SQVTM, ANQGSEA.

This rearrangement joins TRBV2 to TRBJ1-4, with TRBD1 matching over 12 bases. The CDR3 has 15 residues. After removal of 1 base from V and 13 bases from J, the junction contained 7 bases not matched to a gene. Germline CDR1 reads SNHLY; CDR2 reads FYNNEI. CDR3 sequence (DNA): TGTGCCAGCAGTGAAGATGGGACAGGGGGCCCTACACTGTTTTTT. This sequence encodes CASSEDGTGGPTLFF. The full variable domain, rest sourced from reference TRBV2 and TRBJ1-4, is EPEVTQTPSHQVTQMGQEVILRCVPISNHLYFYWYRQILGQKVEFLVSFYNNEISEKSEIFDDQFSVERPDGSNFTLKIRSTKLEDSAMYFCASSEDGTGGPTLFFGSGTQLSVL.

This chain connects TRBV6-5 to TRBJ1-2; D is perhaps TRBD1 (6 bases). Trimming removed 6 bases from V and 2 bases from J, with 16 bases in between. CDR3 length equals 15 residues. Germline lookup yields CDR1 MNHEY and CDR2 SVGAGI. CDR3 residues: CASSRDTGTNYGYTF. CDR3 sequence (DNA): TGTGCCAGCAGCCGAGATACCGGGACAAACTATGGCTACACCTTC.

The chain carries TRBV2 and TRBJ2-7, with 7 bases that match TRBD1. The CDR3 spans 13 residues. The trim removed 5 bases at V and 4 bases at J, leaving 5 bases unmatched. Germline V gene sequence: CDR1 SNHLY, CDR2 FYNNEI. Written as DNA, the CDR3 is TGTGCCAGCAGTATTGGACAGGTTTACGAGCAGTACTTC. This sequence encodes CASSIGQVYEQYF.

This clone was picked up a small number of times. The V and J genes are TRBV11-2 and TRBJ2-5; 13 bases align to TRBD2. There are 16 residues in the CDR3. Unmatched junction bases numbered 8, after V lost 4 bases and J lost 6 bases. Germline-derived CDR1 and CDR2 are SGHAT and FQNNGV. The CDR3 DNA follows: TGTGCCAGCAGCTCCAAACTAGCGGGAGGGCCGAAGACCCAGTACTTC. Translation gives CASSSKLAGGPKTQYF.

This chain links TRBV30 with TRBJ2-4; no reliable D call. This CDR3 is 14 amino acids long. CDR1 GTSNPN and CDR2 SVGIG come from the germline V gene (reference sequence). V was trimmed by 1 base and J by 0 bases, leaving 7 bases between them. As DNA, the CDR3 is TGTGCCTGGAGTGGGGCCGTAGCCAAAAACATTCAGTACTTC. Translated, it gives CAWSGAVAKNIQYF.

The CDR3 region has the DNA TGTGCCAGCAGCTTATCGGTTTCCCACGAGCAGTACTTC. Protein: CASSLSVSHEQYF. The chain links TRBV7-6 to TRBJ2-7; D uncertain. Trimming removed 2 bases at V and 5 bases at J, with 10 bases between. The CDR3 length is 13 residues. CDR1 SGHVS and CDR2 FNYEAQ come from the germline V gene.

Concerning this clone itself: Other DNA variants within this sample encode the same CDR3. The chain uses TRBV5-1 and TRBJ1-1; 7 positions match TRBD1. Germline V gene sequence: CDR1 SGHRS, CDR2 YFSETQ. The CDR3 runs 14 residues. J lost 0 bases, V lost 3 bases, and 2 bases had no gene match. CDR3 residues: CASSSTGLNTEAFF. Written as DNA, the CDR3 is TGCGCCAGCAGCTCGACAGGGTTGAACACTGAAGCTTTCTTT.

This clone has more than one count but fewer than ten. J is TRBJ1-1 and V is TRBV6-1, with D perhaps matching TRBD1 (5 bases). V was cut by 7 bases and J by 1 base, with 16 bases left in between. The CDR3 is 15 amino acids. CDR1 and CDR2 from the germline V gene are MNHNS and SASEGT. CDR3 nucleotide sequence: TGTGCCAGCACCCGATCCTTTCAGGGGAACACTGAAGCTTTCTTT. Protein sequence: CASTRSFQGNTEAFF.

The chain carries TRBV28 and TRBJ2-7; D perhaps matches TRBD1 (6 bases). V was trimmed by 6 bases and J by 5 bases, leaving 17 bases between them. This CDR3 spans 14 amino acids. Germline loops: CDR1 MDHEN, CDR2 SYDVKM. CDR3 sequence (DNA): TGTGCCAGCAGGGGTACAGGGAATGTGCACGAGCAGTACTTC. This sequence encodes CASRGTGNVHEQYF.

The chain is built from TRBV18 and TRBJ2-2, with a tentative D call TRBD1 (5 bases). Germline assignment: CDR1 KGHSH and CDR2 LQKENI. V lost 2 bases, J lost 1 base, and 11 bases lay in between. This CDR3 spans 16 amino acids. CDR3 region: CASSPLRGLNTGELFF. As DNA, the CDR3 is TGTGCCAGCTCACCATTAAGGGGCCTGAACACCGGGGAGCTGTTTTTT.

The J gene is TRBJ2-7, the V gene TRBV27; D gene uncertain. V gave up 2 bases and J gave up 4 bases, with 9 bases separating them. Germline CDR1 is MNHEY and CDR2 is SMNVEV (reference sequence). The CDR3 has 13 residues. CDR3 coding DNA: TGTGCCAGCAGTTTAGGGCCCCGTTACGAGCAGTACTTC. This encodes CASSLGPRYEQYF.